The 13 T cell receptor beta chains below come from one sample, sequenced in a study of blood T cell repertoires in COVID-19. Produced via immunoSEQ multiplex PCR; TCRdb's table is partial and in-frame only. The table lists around 110,000 clones, around four fifths of them singletons. The sample consisted of peripheral blood. The receptors stem from a man between 70 and 80 years old with active or convalescent COVID-19.

The V gene is TRBV4-1, the J gene TRBJ2-1, with TRBD2 identical over 10 bases. Germline V lookup: CDR1 MGHRA, CDR2 YSYEKL. Losses at the gene ends were 3 bases for V and 2 bases for J; bases not matched to a gene: 4. CDR3 length equals 16 residues. The CDR3 DNA follows: TGCGCCAGCAGCCAGGGTAGCGGGAGGCCCTACAATGAGCAGTTCTTC. Its translation is CASSQGSGRPYNEQFF.

The J gene is TRBJ1-2, the V gene TRBV15; D is ambiguous. The CDR3 extends over 14 amino acids. CDR1 and CDR2 (germline): LNHNV, YYDKDF (reference sequence). V was cut by 0 bases and J by 3 bases, with 8 bases left in between. The CDR3 sequence is CATSRENNDYGYTF. The CDR3 region has the DNA TGTGCCACCAGCAGAGAAAACAACGACTATGGCTACACCTTC.

The chain joins TRBV25-1 to TRBJ1-4; D gene uncertain. This CDR3 region has 13 residues. Trimming took 4 bases from V and 4 from J, leaving 7 bases between them. The V gene's germline CDR1 is MGHDK and CDR2 SYGVNS. The CDR3 loop is CASSVRFNEKLFF. Written as DNA, the CDR3 is TGTGCCAGCAGTGTCCGTTTTAATGAAAAACTGTTTTTT.

This chain connects TRBV5-1 to TRBJ1-4, with D hard to call. This CDR3 has 15 amino acids. The V gene lost 0 bases and the J gene lost 1 base, with 7 bases spanning the gap. Germline CDR1 and CDR2: SGHRS and YFSETQ. The chain's CDR3 is CASSLAAGTNEKLFF. Here the CDR3 DNA reads TGCGCCAGCAGCTTGGCCGCAGGAACTAATGAAAAACTGTTTTTT.

CDR3 sequence reads: CASSWGPGLNEKLFF. The CDR3 DNA follows: TGTGCCAGCAGCTGGGGGCCCGGGCTCAATGAAAAACTGTTTTTT. The J gene is TRBJ1-4, the V gene TRBV7-9; D might be TRBD1 (6 bases). The V end lost 4 bases, the J end lost 5 bases, and 14 bases lay between the germline ends. This CDR3 spans 15 amino acids. CDR1 SEHNR and CDR2 FQNEAQ come from the germline V gene (reference sequence).

The genes are TRBV5-8 and TRBJ1-2, with TRBD1 as a possible D gene (6 bases). The V gene lost 0 bases and the J gene lost 5 bases, with 8 bases spanning the gap. CDR1 and CDR2 from the germline V gene are SGHTS and YDEGEE. The CDR3 extends over 13 amino acids. CDR3 sequence (DNA): TGTGCCAGCAGCTTGGGACAGGAATATGGCTACACCTTC. Its translation: CASSLGQEYGYTF.

The chain recombines TRBV2 with TRBJ1-1; D is possibly TRBD1 (5 bases). The V and J ends lost 7 bases and 3 bases respectively, with 15 bases between them. Germline CDR1 reads SNHLY; CDR2 reads FYNNEI. This CDR3 spans 14 amino acids. CDR3 sequence reads: CASTITRVHTEAFF. The CDR3 DNA sequence: TGTGCCAGCACCATCACCAGGGTACACACTGAAGCTTTCTTT.

The chain recombines TRBV28 with TRBJ2-7, with TRBD1 identical over 8 bases. V was clipped by 6 bases and J by 4 bases; unmatched bases: 8. This CDR3 is 14 amino acids long. Germline V gene sequence: CDR1 MDHEN, CDR2 SYDVKM. The CDR3 DNA reads as TGTGCCAGCAGGGGTAGGGACAGGCGTTACGAGCAGTACTTC. Its protein product is CASRGRDRRYEQYF.

This rearrangement joins TRBV11-1 to TRBJ2-1; 7 bases line up with TRBD2. Germline lookup yields CDR1 SGHAT and CDR2 FQDESV (reference sequence). The length of the CDR3 is 16 residues. V gave up 6 bases and J gave up 3 bases; unmatched junction bases: 11. The CDR3 sequence is CASRSGGTTVYNEQFF. DNA of the CDR3: TGTGCCAGCAGATCTGGAGGGACTACGGTCTACAATGAGCAGTTCTTC.

This chain joins TRBV10-3 and TRBJ2-1; TRBD2 matches 14 bases. Trimming took 5 bases from V and 6 from J; bases not matched to a gene: 6. In germline, CDR1 is ENHRY, CDR2 SYGVKD. CDR3 length equals 16 residues. The CDR3 loop is CAISKGLAGDGNEQFF. The CDR3 region has the DNA TGTGCCATCAGTAAGGGACTAGCGGGAGATGGCAATGAGCAGTTCTTC.

V usage is TRBV27 and J usage is TRBJ2-1; 10 positions match TRBD2. Losses at the gene ends were 3 bases for V and 10 bases for J; bases not matched to a gene: 9. CDR1 is MNHEY, CDR2 SMNVEV, per germline (reference sequence). CDR3 length: 15 residues. The CDR3 DNA sequence: TGTGCCAGCAGTTTCCCGGGACTAGCGCCATCCGAGCAGTTCTTC. Its protein product is CASSFPGLAPSEQFF.

This chain links TRBV5-5 with TRBJ2-1; D is possibly TRBD2 (5 bases). V was trimmed by 2 bases and J by 8 bases, leaving 14 bases between them. Germline V gene sequence: CDR1 SGHKS, CDR2 YYEKEE (reference sequence). The CDR3 loop spans 14 amino acids. CDR3: CASSLRGVEDEQFF. The CDR3 DNA reads as TGTGCCAGCAGCTTACGTGGGGTGGAGGATGAGCAGTTCTTC.

Concerning this clone: This same CDR3 is encoded by further DNA sequences in the sample. J is TRBJ1-2 and V is TRBV6-6; D might be TRBD1 (5 bases). This CDR3 spans 14 amino acids. Trimming removed 0 bases from V and 2 bases from J, with 7 bases in between. The germline CDR1 and CDR2 sequences are MNHNY and SVGAGI (reference sequence). The CDR3 DNA reads as TGTGCCAGCAGTTACTCGGGGGGGAACTATGGCTACACCTTC. Its translation is CASSYSGGNYGYTF.